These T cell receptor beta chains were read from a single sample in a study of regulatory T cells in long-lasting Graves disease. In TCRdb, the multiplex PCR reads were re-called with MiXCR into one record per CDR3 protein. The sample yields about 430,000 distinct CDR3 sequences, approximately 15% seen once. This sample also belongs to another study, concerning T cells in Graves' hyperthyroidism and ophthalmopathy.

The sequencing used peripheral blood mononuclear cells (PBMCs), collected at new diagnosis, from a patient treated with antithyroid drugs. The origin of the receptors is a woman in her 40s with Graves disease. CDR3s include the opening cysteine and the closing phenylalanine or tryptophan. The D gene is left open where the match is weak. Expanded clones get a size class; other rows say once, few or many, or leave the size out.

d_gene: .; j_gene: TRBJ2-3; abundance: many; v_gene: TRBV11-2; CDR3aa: CASSLGGITSTDTQYF; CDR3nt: TGTGCCAGCAGCCTTGGAGGGATAACTAGCACAGATACGCAGTATTTT
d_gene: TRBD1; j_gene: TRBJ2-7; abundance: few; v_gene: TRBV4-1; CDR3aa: CASGGTGLSYEQYF; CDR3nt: TGCGCCAGCGGAGGGACAGGGCTTTCCTACGAGCAGTACTTC
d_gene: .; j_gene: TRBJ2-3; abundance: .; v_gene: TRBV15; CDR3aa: CATSRGLTGDTQYF; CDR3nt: TGTGCCACCAGCAGAGGACTTACGGGGGATACGCAGTATTTT
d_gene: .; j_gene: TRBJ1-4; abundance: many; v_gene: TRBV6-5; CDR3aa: CASSYAGPGNEKLFF; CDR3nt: TGTGCCAGCAGTTACGCAGGGCCGGGTAATGAAAAACTGTTTTTT
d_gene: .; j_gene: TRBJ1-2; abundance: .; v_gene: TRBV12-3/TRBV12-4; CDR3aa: CASKQGGFGYGYTF; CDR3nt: TGTGCCAGCAAACAAGGGGGATTTGGCTATGGCTACACCTTC
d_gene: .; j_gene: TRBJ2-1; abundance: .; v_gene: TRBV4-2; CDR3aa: CASSKDPSSYNEQFF; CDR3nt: TGTGCCAGCAGCAAAGATCCGAGCTCCTACAATGAGCAGTTCTTC
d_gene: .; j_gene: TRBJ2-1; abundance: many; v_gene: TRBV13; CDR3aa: CASSLFRYNEQFF; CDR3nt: TGTGCCAGCAGCTTATTCAGGTACAATGAGCAGTTCTTC
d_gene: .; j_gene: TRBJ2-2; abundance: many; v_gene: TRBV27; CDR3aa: CASSRGVDTGELFF; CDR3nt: TGTGCCAGCAGTCGTGGGGTTGACACCGGGGAGCTGTTTTTT
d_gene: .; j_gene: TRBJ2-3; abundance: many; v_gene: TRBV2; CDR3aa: CASRGIPDTQYF; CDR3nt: TGTGCCAGCAGGGGAATCCCAGATACGCAGTATTTT
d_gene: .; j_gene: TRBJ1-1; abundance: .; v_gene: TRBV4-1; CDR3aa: CASSLSLGPTEAFF; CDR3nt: TGCGCCAGCAGCCTCAGTTTGGGGCCAACTGAAGCTTTCTTT
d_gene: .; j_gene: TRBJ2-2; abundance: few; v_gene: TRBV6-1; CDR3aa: CASRDPGRGDTGELFF; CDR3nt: TGTGCCAGCCGGGACCCTGGAAGGGGGGACACCGGGGAGCTGTTTTTT
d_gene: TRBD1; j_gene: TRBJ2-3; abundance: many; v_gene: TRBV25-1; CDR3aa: CASSDSGGITDTQYF; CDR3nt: TGTGCCAGCAGTGATTCAGGGGGCATTACAGATACGCAGTATTTT
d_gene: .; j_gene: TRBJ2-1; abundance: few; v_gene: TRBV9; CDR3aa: CASSADPSSYNEQFF; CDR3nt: TGTGCCAGCAGCGCTGACCCCAGCTCCTACAATGAGCAGTTCTTC